This T cell receptor beta chain is drawn from a study of neurological immune-mediated disorders. This clonotype turned up a few times. V was shortened by 2 bases and J by 0 bases, with 13 bases between the two germline ends. The CDR3 is 16 residues long. Germline V gives CDR1 SGHDT, CDR2 YYEEEE. One entry per CDR3 protein, called by TCRdb with MiXCR from the 5' RACE reads. This table has 46,000 or so distinct CDR3 sequences, around 4.3% appearing once. Sequences were obtained from PBMCs. This receptor was taken from an older woman with multiple sclerosis. The chain couples TRBV5-6 to TRBJ2-3; D unresolved. The CDR3 region has the DNA TGTGCCAGCAGCTTCTGGGTGGTCGATAGCACAGATACGCAGTATTTT. It is translated as CASSFWVVDSTDTQYF.